This TCR beta chain was sequenced in a study of OX40 agonist ivuxolimab in advanced cancers. Study context: Ivuxolimab is an agonistic anti-OX40 (CD134) antibody, and patients were treated with it. The diagnoses of dose-escalation patients were hepatocellular carcinoma, melanoma, renal cell or head and neck cancer. Cohort: 65% to 90% men, mean age approximately 60, aged roughly 23 to 90. Three dose-escalation patients had partial responses: one with hepatocellular carcinoma and two with cutaneous melanoma.

The protocol was immunoSEQ multiplex PCR, while the TCRdb copy is restricted to in-frame clones and leaves out a portion. The table shows 20,000 to 25,000 clones, with around 85% occurring only once. Per germline, CDR1 SGDLS and CDR2 YYNGEE. The CDR3 is made up of 16 amino acids. The V gene lost 3 bases and the J gene lost 1 base, with 16 bases spanning the gap. This rearrangement joins TRBV9 to TRBJ1-1; the D gene is possibly TRBD1 (6 bases). The sequenced sample was CD4+ or CD8+ T cells sorted from blood, obtained in a trial of the OX40 agonist ivuxolimab. The receptor's source is an adult with an advanced solid tumor such as melanoma, head and neck, liver or kidney cancer. In DNA form, the CDR3 reads TGTGCCAGCAGCGCTGGACTCGGGGACAAGAACACTGAAGCTTTCTTT. Amino acid sequence: CASSAGLGDKNTEAFF.